These T cell receptor beta chains were read from a single sample in a study of shared clonotypes between healthy human individuals. Assay used: immunoSEQ multiplex PCR; TCRdb lists only in-frame clones, some missing. The table records about 680,000 clones, 92% of them present only once. Specimen: naive CD8+ T cells sorted from blood. The receptors were sampled from a man aged 30 to 45 in good health. CDR3s include the opening cysteine and the closing phenylalanine or tryptophan. A D gene is named only where the DNA matches it firmly. Not every row has a clone size; where given, it reads once, few, many or a size class.

V gene	J gene	clone size	D gene	CDR3 protein	CDR3 DNA
TRBV5-1	TRBJ2-1	.	TRBD1	CASSLVGQGDSYNEQFF	TGCGCCAGCAGCTTGGTCGGACAGGGGGACTCCTACAATGAGCAGTTCTTC
TRBV7-3	TRBJ2-7	few	TRBD2	CASSSAGGSYEQYF	TGTGCCAGCAGTTCAGCGGGAGGCTCCTACGAGCAGTACTTC
TRBV10-1	TRBJ2-3	.	.	CASSGPDRGDTQYF	TGCGCCAGCAGCGGACCCGACCGGGGAGATACGCAGTATTTT
TRBV7-8	TRBJ1-3	.	.	CASRGPTSGNTIYF	TGTGCCAGCAGAGGACCGACCTCTGGAAACACCATATATTTT
TRBV11-2	TRBJ2-1	few	.	CASSLVNEQFF	TGTGCCAGCAGCTTAGTCAATGAGCAGTTCTTC
TRBV27	TRBJ1-3	.	.	CASSLGPSGNTIYF	TGTGCCAGCAGTTTGGGTCCCTCTGGAAACACCATATATTTT
TRBV5-5	TRBJ1-2	.	.	CASSLFVGPQGQGYGYTF	TGTGCCAGCAGCTTGTTTGTTGGGCCACAGGGCCAGGGCTATGGCTACACCTTC
TRBV7-9	TRBJ2-6	once	.	CASSLLERTAGANVLTF	TGTGCCAGCAGCTTACTTGAAAGAACTGCAGGGGCCAACGTCCTGACTTTC
TRBV28	TRBJ2-1	.	TRBD1	CASSLFRTGIDEQFF	TGTGCCAGCAGTTTATTCAGGACAGGGATAGATGAGCAGTTCTTC
TRBV27	TRBJ1-1	.	.	CASSLDGTEAFF	TGTGCCAGCTCCTTGGACGGGACTGAAGCTTTCTTT
TRBV9	TRBJ1-2	.	.	CASSVDKTGSYGYTF	TGTGCCAGCAGCGTAGACAAGACAGGAAGCTATGGCTACACCTTC
TRBV7-9	TRBJ1-3	.	TRBD1	CASSSAQGAGNTIYF	TGTGCCAGCAGCTCAGCACAGGGGGCTGGAAACACCATATATTTT
TRBV10-2	TRBJ2-5	.	TRBD2	CASSNTGLAIETQYF	TGCGCCAGCAGCAACACGGGACTAGCGATAGAGACCCAGTACTTC
TRBV2	TRBJ1-1	.	.	CASQGTTEAFF	TGTGCCAGCCAGGGCACCACTGAAGCTTTCTTT
TRBV25-1	TRBJ1-3	.	.	CASSERGYGNTIYF	TGTGCCAGCAGTGAACGGGGGTACGGAAACACCATATATTTT
TRBV19	TRBJ2-5	.	.	CASSTTVQETQYF	TGTGCCAGTAGTACAACAGTCCAAGAGACCCAGTACTTC
TRBV2	TRBJ1-5	.	.	CASSQSSDSNQPQHF	TGTGCCAGCAGTCAGTCATCTGACAGCAATCAGCCCCAGCATTTT
TRBV4-3	TRBJ1-4	.	TRBD1	CASSQDRDRGQGFGNEKLFF	TGCGCCAGCAGCCAAGATCGGGATCGGGGACAGGGGTTCGGAAATGAAAAACTGTTTTTT
TRBV7-9	TRBJ2-7	.	TRBD2	CASSRTSGSRDEQYF	TGTGCCAGCAGCCGGACTAGCGGGAGTAGGGACGAGCAGTACTTC
TRBV27	TRBJ2-7	.	.	CASSSNPHYEQYF	TGTGCCAGCAGTTCCAACCCGCATTACGAGCAGTACTTC
TRBV9	TRBJ2-1	.	TRBD2	CASSVELAGGPRNNEQFF	TGTGCCAGCAGCGTAGAACTAGCGGGAGGACCCAGAAACAATGAGCAGTTCTTC
TRBV4-1	TRBJ2-3	.	.	CASSQRYATDTQYF	TGCGCCAGCAGCCAACGATACGCCACAGATACGCAGTATTTT
TRBV10-2	TRBJ1-2	.	TRBD1	CASSEPGDREKEGYTF	TGCGCCAGCAGTGAGCCGGGGGACAGGGAAAAGGAGGGCTACACCTTC
TRBV7-9	TRBJ2-7	.	.	CASRSGGGYEQYF	TGTGCCAGCAGGAGTGGGGGTGGCTACGAGCAGTACTTC
TRBV27	TRBJ2-7	.	.	CASSYYRGYEQYF	TGTGCCAGCAGTTATTACAGAGGCTACGAGCAGTACTTC
TRBV7-8	TRBJ2-3	.	.	CASSLRGTGSFSTDTQYF	TGTGCCAGCAGCCTCCGAGGCACAGGGTCTTTTAGCACAGATACGCAGTATTTT
TRBV7-6	TRBJ2-7	.	.	CASSLGELYEQYF	TGTGCCAGCAGCTTAGGGGAGCTCTACGAGCAGTACTTC